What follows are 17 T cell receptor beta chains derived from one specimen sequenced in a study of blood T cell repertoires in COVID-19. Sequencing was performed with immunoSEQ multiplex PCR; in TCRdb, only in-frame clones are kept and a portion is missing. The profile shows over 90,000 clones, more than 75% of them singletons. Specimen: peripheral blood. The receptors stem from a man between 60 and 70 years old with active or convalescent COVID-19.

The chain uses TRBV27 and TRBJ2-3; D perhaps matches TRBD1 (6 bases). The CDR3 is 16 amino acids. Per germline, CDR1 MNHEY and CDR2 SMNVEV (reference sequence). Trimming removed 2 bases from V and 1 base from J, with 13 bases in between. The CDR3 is CASSLRSRGGTDTQYF. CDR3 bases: TGTGCCAGCAGTTTAAGGTCCAGGGGAGGCACAGATACGCAGTATTTT.

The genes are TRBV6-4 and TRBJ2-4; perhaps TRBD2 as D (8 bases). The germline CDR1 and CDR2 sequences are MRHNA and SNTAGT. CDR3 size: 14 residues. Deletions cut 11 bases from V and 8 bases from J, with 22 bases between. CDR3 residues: CAGTRQGLGDIQYF. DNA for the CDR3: TGTGCCGGAACGCGACAGGGACTAGGGGACATTCAGTACTTC.

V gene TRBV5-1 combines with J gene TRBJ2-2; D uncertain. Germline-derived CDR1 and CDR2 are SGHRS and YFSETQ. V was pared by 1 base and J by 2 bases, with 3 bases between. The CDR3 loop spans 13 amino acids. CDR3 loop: CASSLQNTGELFF. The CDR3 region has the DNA TGCGCCAGCAGCTTGCAAAACACCGGGGAGCTGTTTTTT.

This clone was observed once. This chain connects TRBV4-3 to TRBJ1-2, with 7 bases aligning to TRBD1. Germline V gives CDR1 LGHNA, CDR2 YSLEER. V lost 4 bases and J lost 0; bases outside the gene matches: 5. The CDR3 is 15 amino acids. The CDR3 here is CASSPDRLSNYGYTF. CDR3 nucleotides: TGCGCCAGCAGCCCGGACAGGTTATCTAACTATGGCTACACCTTC.

The CDR3 is CASSIRTGTGRNEQFF. In DNA, the CDR3 is TGCGCCAGCAGCATTCGAACCGGGACAGGGCGCAATGAGCAGTTCTTC. This chain connects TRBV5-1 to TRBJ2-1; 9 nucleotides match TRBD1. The V and J ends lost 4 bases and 6 bases, in that order; junction bases with no gene match: 11. The CDR3 totals 16 residues. Germline V gene sequence: CDR1 SGHRS, CDR2 YFSETQ.

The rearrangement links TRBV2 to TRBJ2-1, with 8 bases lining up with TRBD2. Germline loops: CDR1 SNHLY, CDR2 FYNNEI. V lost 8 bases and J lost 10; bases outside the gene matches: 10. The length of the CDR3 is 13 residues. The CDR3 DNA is TGTGCCAGCTCGGCGGGGACTAGAAGCGAGCAGTTCTTC. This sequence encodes CASSAGTRSEQFF.

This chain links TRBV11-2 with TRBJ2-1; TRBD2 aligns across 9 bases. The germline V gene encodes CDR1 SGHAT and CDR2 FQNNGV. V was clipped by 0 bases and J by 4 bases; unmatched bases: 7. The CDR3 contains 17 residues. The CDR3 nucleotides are TGTGCCAGCAGCTTAGACCCTGCGGGAGGGGCGTACAATGAGCAGTTCTTC. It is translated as CASSLDPAGGAYNEQFF.

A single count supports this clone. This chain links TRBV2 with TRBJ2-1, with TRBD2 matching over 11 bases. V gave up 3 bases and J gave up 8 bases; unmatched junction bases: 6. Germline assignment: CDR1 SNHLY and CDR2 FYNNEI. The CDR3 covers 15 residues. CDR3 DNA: TGTGCCAGCAGTGATGGTCTAGCGGGAGGTCATGAGCAGTTCTTC. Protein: CASSDGLAGGHEQFF.

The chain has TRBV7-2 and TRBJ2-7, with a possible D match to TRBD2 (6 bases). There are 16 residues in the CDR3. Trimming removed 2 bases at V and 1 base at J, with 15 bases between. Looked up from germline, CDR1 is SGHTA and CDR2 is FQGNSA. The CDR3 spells CASSLSGDRQSYEQYF. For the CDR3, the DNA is TGTGCCAGCAGCTTATCGGGGGACCGACAATCCTACGAGCAGTACTTC.

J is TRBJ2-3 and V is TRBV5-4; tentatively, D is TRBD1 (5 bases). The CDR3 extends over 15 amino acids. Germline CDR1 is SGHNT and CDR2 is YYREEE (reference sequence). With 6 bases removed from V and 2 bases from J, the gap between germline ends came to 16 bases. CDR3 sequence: CASKADTLSTDTQYF. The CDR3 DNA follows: TGTGCCAGCAAGGCGGACACCCTTTCCACAGATACGCAGTATTTT.

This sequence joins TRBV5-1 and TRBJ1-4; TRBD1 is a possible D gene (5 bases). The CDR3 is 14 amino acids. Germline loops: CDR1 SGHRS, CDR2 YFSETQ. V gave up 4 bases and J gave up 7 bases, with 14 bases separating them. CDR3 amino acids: CASSPEGRSEKLFF. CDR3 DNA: TGCGCCAGCAGCCCGGAGGGGCGCAGTGAAAAACTGTTTTTT.

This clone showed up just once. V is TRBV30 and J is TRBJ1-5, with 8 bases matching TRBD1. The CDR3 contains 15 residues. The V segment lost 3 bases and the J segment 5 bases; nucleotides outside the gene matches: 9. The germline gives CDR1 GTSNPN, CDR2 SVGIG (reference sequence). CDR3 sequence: CAWSPGTGEYQPQHF. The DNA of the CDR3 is TGTGCCTGGAGCCCCGGGACAGGCGAATATCAGCCCCAGCATTTT.

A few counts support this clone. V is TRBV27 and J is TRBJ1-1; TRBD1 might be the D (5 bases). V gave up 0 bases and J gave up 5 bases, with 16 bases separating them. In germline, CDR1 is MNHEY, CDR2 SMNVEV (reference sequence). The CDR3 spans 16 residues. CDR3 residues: CASSLSRAGLGTEAFF. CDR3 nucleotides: TGTGCCAGCAGTTTATCAAGGGCAGGGCTAGGGACTGAAGCTTTCTTT.

The CDR3 nucleotides are TGTGCCAGCAGTCCCCCAAGACTAGCGGGAGCGGGAGATGAGCAGTTCTTC. Protein sequence: CASSPPRLAGAGDEQFF. The rearrangement uses TRBV28 and TRBJ2-1, with 12 bases aligning to TRBD2. Germline loops: CDR1 MDHEN, CDR2 SYDVKM. CDR3 size: 17 residues. Losses at the gene ends were 5 bases for V and 8 bases for J; bases not matched to a gene: 13.

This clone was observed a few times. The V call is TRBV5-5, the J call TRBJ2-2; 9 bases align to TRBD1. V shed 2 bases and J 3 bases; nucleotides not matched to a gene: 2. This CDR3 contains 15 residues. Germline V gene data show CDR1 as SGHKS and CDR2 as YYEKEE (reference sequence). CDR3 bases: TGTGCCAGCAGCTTCGGGACAGGGCACACCGGGGAGCTGTTTTTT. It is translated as CASSFGTGHTGELFF.

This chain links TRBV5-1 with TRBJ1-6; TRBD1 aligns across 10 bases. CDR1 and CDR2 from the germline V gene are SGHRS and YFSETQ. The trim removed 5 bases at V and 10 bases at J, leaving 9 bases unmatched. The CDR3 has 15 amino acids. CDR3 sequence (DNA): TGCGCCAGCAGTCCTACCGGGACAGGGGAATCACCCCTCCACTTT. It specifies CASSPTGTGESPLHF.

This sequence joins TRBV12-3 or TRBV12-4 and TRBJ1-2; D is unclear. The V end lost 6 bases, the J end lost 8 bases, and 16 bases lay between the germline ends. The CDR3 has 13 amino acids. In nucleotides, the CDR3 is TGTGCCAGCAGAAACAGAAATCTTAACGGCTACACCTTC. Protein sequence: CASRNRNLNGYTF.